One sample yielded the 5 T cell receptor beta chains listed below, sequenced in a study of radiation and T cells in renal cell carcinoma. Time point described: blood 4 weeks post-SBRT, at nephrectomy. Treatment in this sample: 15 Gy SBRT to primary tumor, nephrectomy 4 weeks later. TCRdb keeps only in-frame clones here, not all; method: immunoSEQ multiplex PCR. The repertoire has 150,000 to 200,000 clones, 88% of them found once; the top ten carry around 11%. The source was blood, collected from a patient whose treatment included radiotherapy and nephrectomy. These receptors came from a woman in her 50s with renal cell carcinoma.

The chain employs TRBV5-4 and TRBJ2-7, with TRBD1 matching 7 bases. The CDR3 sequence is 15 residues long. J gave up 5 bases and V 1 base, and 9 bases lay outside the gene matches. CDR1 and CDR2 (germline): SGHNT, YYREEE (reference sequence). CDR3 amino acids: CASSLPPGQPHEQYF. CDR3 sequence (DNA): TGTGCCAGCAGCTTGCCCCCGGGACAGCCACACGAGCAGTACTTC.

This rearrangement joins TRBV6-5 to TRBJ2-7; TRBD1 is a possible D gene (5 bases). V was cut by 6 bases and J by 2 bases, with 11 bases left in between. The CDR3 is 13 residues long. From germline, CDR1 is MNHEY and CDR2 SVGAGI. The CDR3 loop reads CASRQEATYEQYF. The CDR3 nucleotides read TGTGCCAGCAGACAGGAAGCCACCTACGAGCAGTACTTC.

The chain carries TRBV27 and TRBJ2-5; 9 nucleotides align to TRBD2. This CDR3 contains 15 residues. In germline, CDR1 is MNHEY, CDR2 SMNVEV (reference sequence). J gave up 5 bases and V 2 bases, and 6 bases lay outside the gene matches. The CDR3 here is CASSLRRGGRETQYF. The CDR3 nucleotides are TGTGCCAGCAGTTTAAGGCGGGGGGGCCGGGAGACCCAGTACTTC.

J is TRBJ1-2 and V is TRBV7-8; 10 positions agree with TRBD1. Germline V gene data show CDR1 as SGHVS and CDR2 as FQNEAQ. V was pared by 5 bases and J by 4 bases, with 4 bases of the junction left unmatched. The CDR3 extends over 14 amino acids. The CDR3 here is CASSTRQGAYGYTF. Here the CDR3 DNA reads TGTGCCAGCAGCACCCGACAGGGGGCCTATGGCTACACCTTC.

The J gene is TRBJ2-2, the V gene TRBV7-6; D assignment may be TRBD1 or TRBD2 (5 bases each). The CDR3 spans 17 residues. Germline lookup yields CDR1 SGHVS and CDR2 FNYEAQ. Trimming pared 5 bases from V and 1 base from J, leaving 17 bases between. CDR3 nucleotide sequence: TGTGCCAGCAGCACAAGATCAGGGACCCTGAACACCGGGGAGCTGTTTTTT. Translated: CASSTRSGTLNTGELFF.